This T cell receptor (beta chain) emerged from a study of blood T cell repertoires in COVID-19. Study at large: PBMCs, B-cell-depleted T cells, or T cells were the source of the cDNA or gDNA that made up the material.

TCRdb keeps only in-frame clones here, not all; method: immunoSEQ multiplex PCR. The sample comprises approximately 210,000 clones, about 86% of which are singletons, and about 14% rests with the top ten. The germline gives CDR1 SGHRS, CDR2 YFSETQ. Trimming pared 4 bases from V and 2 bases from J, leaving 10 bases between. The CDR3 covers 15 residues. This chain connects TRBV5-1 to TRBJ2-6, with a possible D match to TRBD1 (5 bases). Sequencing was done on a sample of PBMCs or T cells enriched from blood (not recorded which). The receptor's source is a woman aged 50 to 60 with acute COVID-19. As DNA, the CDR3 is TGCGCCAGCAGCCATGGGGCTGCTGGGGCCAACGTCCTGACTTTC. Protein product: CASSHGAAGANVLTF. The entire variable domain, with the rest obtained from reference TRBV5-1 and TRBJ2-6, is as follows: KAGVTQTPRYLIKTRGQQVTLSCSPISGHRSVSWYQQTPGQGLQFLFEYFSETQRNKGNFPGRFSGRQFSNSRSEMNVSTLELGDSALYLCASSHGAAGANVLTFGAGSRLTVL.